This T cell receptor beta chain stems from a study of T cell responses to AZD1222 COVID-19 vaccine. Study observations and caveats: Regions left unmutated in variants are reportedly the target of nearly half of spike-specific TCRs. White British donors predominated, females outnumbered males, and clonal diversity was possibly underestimated. With dominance at 160-218 and 743-854, vaccine-associated CD4 TCRs spanned spike. Repertoire collection took place solely once the T cell response had peaked.

Sequenced by immunoSEQ multiplex PCR; TCRdb stores in-frame clones only, minus some. The sample includes about 91,000 clones, approximately 90% of them seen just once. This clone was observed once. Its antigen is not known. Sequenced material: peripheral blood, taken 28 days after the second AZD1222 dose. This TCR was sampled from an adult who received the AZD1222 COVID-19 vaccine.

CDR3 sequence (DNA): TGTGCCAGCTCACCACCGGGGCAGTTGCCGAACAATGAGCAGTTCTTC. Protein sequence: CASSPPGQLPNNEQFF. The chain employs TRBV18 and TRBJ2-1; tentative D call: TRBD1 (5 bases). V was trimmed by 0 bases and J by 5 bases, leaving 14 bases between them. Germline loops: CDR1 KGHSH, CDR2 LQKENI. The CDR3 covers 16 residues.